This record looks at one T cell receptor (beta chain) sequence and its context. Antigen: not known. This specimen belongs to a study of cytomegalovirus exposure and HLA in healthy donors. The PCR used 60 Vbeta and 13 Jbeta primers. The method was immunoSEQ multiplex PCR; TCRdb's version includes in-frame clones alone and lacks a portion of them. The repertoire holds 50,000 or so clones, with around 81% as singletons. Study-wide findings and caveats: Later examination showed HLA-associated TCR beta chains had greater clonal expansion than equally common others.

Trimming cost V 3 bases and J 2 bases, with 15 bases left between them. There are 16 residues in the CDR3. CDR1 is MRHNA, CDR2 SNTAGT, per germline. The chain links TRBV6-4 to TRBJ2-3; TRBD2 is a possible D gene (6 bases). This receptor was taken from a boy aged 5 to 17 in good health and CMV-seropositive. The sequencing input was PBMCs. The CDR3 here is CASSERTGEATDTQYF. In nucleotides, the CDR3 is TGTGCCAGCAGTGAACGGACGGGGGAAGCCACAGATACGCAGTATTTT.